The 10 T cell receptor beta chains presented below share a single source sample, sequenced in a study of human T cells and chemical hapten exposure (dated by TCRdb to 2020 to 2022). The library was produced with RACE. TCRdb shows the sequencer as NextSeq 500. Using fastp at Q25 and MiXCR, TCRdb reprocessed the public reads and kept productive beta chains. Rows with a matching CDR3 protein are joined into one entry that keeps the most common DNA and genes. Here the sample has approximately 97,000 distinct CDR3 sequences; roughly 27% occur a single time. The top ten clones comprise about 9.3% of the sample. The sample's time point, from its label and the paper: patch test 3, about 24 weeks after DPC sensitization. The treatment or condition label, read with the paper, signifies: therapeutic diphenylcyclopropenone sensitization with weekly scalp DPC. The sample here was whole blood, taken in connection with sensitization to the hapten diphenylcyclopropenone (DPC). These receptors were collected from a man aged 40-49 years with alopecia areata. Some clones in this sample may be carry-over from other donors' samples.

The rearrangement uses TRBV5-1 and TRBJ1-4, with D possibly being TRBD1 (5 bases). Deletions cut 0 bases from V and 0 bases from J, with 9 bases between. The V gene's germline CDR1 is SGHRS and CDR2 YFSETQ. The CDR3 is 16 residues long. The CDR3: CASSLAGTATNEKLFF. The CDR3 DNA reads as TGCGCCAGCAGCTTGGCCGGGACGGCAACTAATGAAAAACTGTTTTTT.

This clonotype was observed a handful of times. In nucleotides, the CDR3 is TGTGCCAGCAGCTCAGCCGGGGGGGTAGATACGCAGTATTTT. Encoded protein: CASSSAGGVDTQYF. This sequence joins TRBV7-2 and TRBJ2-3, with TRBD2 matching 8 bases. Germline assignment: CDR1 SGHTA and CDR2 FQGNSA. CDR3 size: 14 residues. The trim removed 4 bases at V and 5 bases at J, leaving 5 bases unmatched.

The rearrangement joins TRBV20-1 to TRBJ2-3; no reliable D call. V was cut by 3 bases and J by 2 bases, with 6 bases left in between. Germline CDR1 is DFQATT and CDR2 is SNEGSKA (reference sequence). The CDR3 is made up of 12 amino acids. The CDR3 here is CSARPNTDTQYF. The CDR3 region has the DNA TGCAGTGCTAGGCCCAACACAGATACGCAGTATTTT.

The chain couples TRBV6-5 to TRBJ2-7, with a possible D match to TRBD1 (6 bases). This CDR3 region has 14 residues. The germline V gene has CDR1 MNHEY and CDR2 SVGAGI. Trimming shortened V by 5 bases and J by 6 bases, and 17 bases separated the two germline ends. The CDR3 protein is CASSGYREVGEQYF. The CDR3 DNA reads as TGTGCCAGCAGTGGCTACAGGGAAGTCGGCGAGCAGTACTTC.

The V and J genes are TRBV12-3 or TRBV12-4 and TRBJ2-1; the match to TRBD2 covers 13 bases. The CDR3 has 15 amino acids. Trimming removed 1 base from V and 9 bases from J; junction bases left unmatched: 3. This CDR3 is CASSLGGLAGREQFF. The CDR3 region has the DNA TGTGCCAGCAGTTTAGGGGGACTAGCGGGACGTGAGCAGTTCTTC.

This clonotype was seen a handful of times. Here the CDR3 reads CASSTGRLSNQPQHF. CDR3 DNA: TGTGCCAGCTCAACCGGACGGCTTAGCAATCAGCCCCAGCATTTT. The chain is built from TRBV18 and TRBJ1-5; D is undetermined. This CDR3 spans 15 amino acids. In germline, CDR1 is KGHSH, CDR2 LQKENI. The V and J ends lost 5 bases and 0 bases respectively, with 11 bases between them.

The chain combines TRBV24-1 with TRBJ2-1; TRBD1 is a possible D gene (7 bases). The ends were cut back, 6 bases at V and 2 bases at J, with 13 bases in the middle. The CDR3 has 15 residues. CDR1 and CDR2 (germline): KGHDR, SFDVKD. DNA for the CDR3: TGTGCCACCAGTCAGGGGGGTGCGACCTACAATGAGCAGTTCTTC. Translation: CATSQGGATYNEQFF.

V gene TRBV3-1 combines with J gene TRBJ2-3; no clear D gene. Germline CDR1 and CDR2: LGHDT and YNNKEL (reference sequence). The CDR3 runs 15 residues. Trimming stripped 8 bases from V and 0 bases from J, with 15 bases between. The CDR3 region is CASGSSFTSTDTQYF. The CDR3 DNA sequence: TGTGCCAGCGGTTCCTCATTTACCAGCACAGATACGCAGTATTTT.

The sample holds a few counts of this clonotype. The rearrangement uses TRBV9 and TRBJ2-5; D gene ambiguous. This CDR3 has 14 residues. Germline V gives CDR1 SGDLS, CDR2 YYNGEE. V gave up 4 bases and J gave up 2 bases, with 12 bases separating them. CDR3 protein: CASSPRSRQETQYF. The CDR3 DNA reads TGTGCCAGCAGCCCGCGTAGCCGGCAAGAGACCCAGTACTTC.

The rearrangement uses TRBV9 and TRBJ2-3, with 7 bases that match TRBD1. The ends lost 3 bases at V and 4 bases at J; junction bases unmatched: 2. The CDR3 is 13 residues long. Per germline, CDR1 SGDLS and CDR2 YYNGEE. Here the CDR3 DNA reads TGTGCCAGCAGCGCCACAGGGGCAGATACGCAGTATTTT. It yields the protein CASSATGADTQYF.